This T cell receptor beta chain comes out of a study of blood T cell repertoires in COVID-19 (TCRdb year 2020). In terms of the full investigation: Samples from collaborators originated in the United States, Italy and Spain and spanned both the acute and convalescent phases of COVID-19. The material from the prospective study consisted of cDNA or gDNA derived from T cells, B-cell-depleted T cells, or PBMCs. Subjects who had been exposed to COVID-19, were actively infected with it, or had recovered from it provided the deeply sampled blood TCRbeta repertoires that made up the dataset. A freely available public database, intended as a resource for researchers studying the immune response to SARS-CoV-2, is where the repertoires were released. Samples were obtained from the ongoing ImmuneRACE study (first 160 participants) and from about 1,300 subjects provided by 6 global collaborators. A de-identified subject ID, COVID-19 status, age in years and sex were almost always included in the sample metadata. Where available, HLA class I and class II types were obtained from metadata supplied by the sample provider rather than from assay-based typing. Study-level results and caveats: The amount of clinical and demographic metadata varied by source and participant and was provided uncurated.

The collaborating institutions used their own protocols to collect whole blood in K2EDTA tubes. For TCRbeta analysis, collaborators shipped samples as frozen whole blood, isolated PBMCs, or DNA extracted from either of those sample types. The immunoSEQ Assay, a bias-controlled multiplex PCR, was used to amplify TCRbeta CDR3 regions from genomic DNA. On the study's bioinformatics: The number of nucleated cells in each sample was estimated from the amplification of reference gene primers within the assay. To quantify the absolute abundance of each unique TCRbeta CDR3 rearrangement, sequence reads were collapsed and filtered. For each sample, productive Simpson clonality was calculated as the square root of Simpson's diversity index over productive rearrangements. As stored in TCRdb, this immuneACCESS dataset retains in-frame rearrangements with V and J assigned. A fraction of the clones does not appear; measured against another copy, unresolved V genes explain less than half of the discrepancy, and the remainder lacks a known reason. D and trimming come from the DNA, and the V and J calls and clone size come from that table. This sample gives about 87,000 clones in total; approximately 89% of them show up just once. Jointly, the top ten make up around 10% of the sample.

At the junction V is shortened by 6 bases and J by 0 bases, with 15 bases in between. The CDR3 goes from the cysteine to the phenylalanine over 15 residues. The retained sequence is limited to the CDR3, 45 bases, with the frame set at the first base. CDR1 and CDR2, looked up from the germline V gene (reference sequence), are SGHNT and YYREEE. Note on this clone: Its antigen is unknown. One base away there is no much larger clone; base qualities are not given.

The V and J genes are TRBV5-4 and TRBJ1-2, with the D gene too uncertain to name. Sequenced input: peripheral blood. The sequence derives from an elderly man with acute or convalescent COVID-19. The DNA reads as follows: TGTGCCAGCACCACCCGGTGGGGAGCTAACTATGGCTACACCTTC. It codes for CASTTRWGANYGYTF.